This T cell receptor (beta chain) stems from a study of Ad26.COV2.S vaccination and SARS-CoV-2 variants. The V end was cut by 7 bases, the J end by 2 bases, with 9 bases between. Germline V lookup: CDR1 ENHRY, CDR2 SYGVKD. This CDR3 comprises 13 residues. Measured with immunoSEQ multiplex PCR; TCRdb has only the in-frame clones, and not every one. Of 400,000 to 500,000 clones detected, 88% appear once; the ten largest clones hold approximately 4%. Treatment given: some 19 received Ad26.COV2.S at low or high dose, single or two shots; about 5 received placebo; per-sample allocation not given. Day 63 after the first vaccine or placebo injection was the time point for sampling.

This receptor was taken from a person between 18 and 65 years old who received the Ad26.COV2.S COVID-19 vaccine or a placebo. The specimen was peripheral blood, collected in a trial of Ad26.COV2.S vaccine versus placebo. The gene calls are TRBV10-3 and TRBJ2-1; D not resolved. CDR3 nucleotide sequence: TGTGCCATCACCCCTGACCCCTACAATGAGCAGTTCTTC. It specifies CAITPDPYNEQFF.